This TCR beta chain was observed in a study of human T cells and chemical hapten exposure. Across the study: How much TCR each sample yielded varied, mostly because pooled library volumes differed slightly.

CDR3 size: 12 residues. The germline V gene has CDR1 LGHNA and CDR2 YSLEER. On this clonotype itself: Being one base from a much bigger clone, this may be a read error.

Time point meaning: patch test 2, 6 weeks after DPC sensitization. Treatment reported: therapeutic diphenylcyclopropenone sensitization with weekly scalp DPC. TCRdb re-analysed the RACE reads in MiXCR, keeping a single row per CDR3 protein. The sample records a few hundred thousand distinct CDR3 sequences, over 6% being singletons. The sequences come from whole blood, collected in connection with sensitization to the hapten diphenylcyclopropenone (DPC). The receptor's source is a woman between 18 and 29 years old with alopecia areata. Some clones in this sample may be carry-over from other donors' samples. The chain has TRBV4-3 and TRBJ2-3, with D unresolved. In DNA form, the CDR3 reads TGCGCCAACAGCCAAGCCTCCGGTACGCAGTATTTT. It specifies CANSQASGTQYF.